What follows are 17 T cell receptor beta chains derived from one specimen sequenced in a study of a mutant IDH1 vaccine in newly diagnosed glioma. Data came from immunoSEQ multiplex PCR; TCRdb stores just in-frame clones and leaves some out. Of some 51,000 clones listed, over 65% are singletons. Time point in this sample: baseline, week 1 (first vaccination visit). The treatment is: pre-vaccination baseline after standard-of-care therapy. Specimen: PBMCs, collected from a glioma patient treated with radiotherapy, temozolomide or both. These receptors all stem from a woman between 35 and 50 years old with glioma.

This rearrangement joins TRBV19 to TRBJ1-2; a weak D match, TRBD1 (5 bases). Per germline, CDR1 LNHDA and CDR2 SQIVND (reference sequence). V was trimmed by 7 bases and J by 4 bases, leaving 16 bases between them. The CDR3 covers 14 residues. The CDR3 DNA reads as TGTGCCAGTACCCCTCTGGGGGGAGGCTATGGCTACACCTTC. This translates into CASTPLGGGYGYTF. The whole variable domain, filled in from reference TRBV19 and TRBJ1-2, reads DGGITQSPKYLFRKEGQNVTLSCEQNLNHDAMYWYRQDPGQGLRLIYYSQIVNDFQKGDIAEGYSVSREKKESFPLTVTSAQKNPTAFYLCASTPLGGGYGYTFGSGTRLTVV.

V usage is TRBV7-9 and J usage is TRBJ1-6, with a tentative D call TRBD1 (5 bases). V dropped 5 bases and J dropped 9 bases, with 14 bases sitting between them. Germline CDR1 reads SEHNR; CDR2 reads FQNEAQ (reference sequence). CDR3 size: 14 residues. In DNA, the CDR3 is TGTGCCAGCAGCGCGCCGGGCAGGGTTTCACCCCTCCACTTT. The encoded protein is CASSAPGRVSPLHF.

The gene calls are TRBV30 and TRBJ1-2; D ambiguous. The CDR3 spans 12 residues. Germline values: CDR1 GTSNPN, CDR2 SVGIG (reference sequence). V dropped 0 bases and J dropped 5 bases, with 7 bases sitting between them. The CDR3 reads CAWSVSQYGYTF. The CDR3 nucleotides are TGTGCCTGGAGTGTTTCCCAGTATGGCTACACCTTC. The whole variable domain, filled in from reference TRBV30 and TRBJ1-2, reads SQTIHQWPATLVQPVGSPLSLECTVEGTSNPNLYWYRQAAGRGLQLLFYSVGIGQISSEVPQNLSASRPQDRQFILSSKKLLLSDSGFYLCAWSVSQYGYTFGSGTRLTVV.

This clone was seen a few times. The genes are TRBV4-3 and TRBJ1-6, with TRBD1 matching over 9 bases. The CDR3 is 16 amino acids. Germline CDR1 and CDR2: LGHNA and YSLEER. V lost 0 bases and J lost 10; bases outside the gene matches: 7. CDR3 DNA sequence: TGCGCCAGCAGCCAAGAGGGGACAGGGAGGTTATCACCCCTCCACTTT. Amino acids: CASSQEGTGRLSPLHF.

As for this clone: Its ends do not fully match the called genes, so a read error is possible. The chain's CDR3 is CASSLRGNQPQHF. The CDR3 DNA is TGCGCCAGCAGCTTGAGGGGCAACCAGCCCCAGCATTTT. The V call is TRBV5-1, the J call TRBJ1-5; perhaps TRBD1 as D (5 bases). Germline V gene sequence: CDR1 SGHRS, CDR2 YFSETQ. There are 13 residues in the CDR3.

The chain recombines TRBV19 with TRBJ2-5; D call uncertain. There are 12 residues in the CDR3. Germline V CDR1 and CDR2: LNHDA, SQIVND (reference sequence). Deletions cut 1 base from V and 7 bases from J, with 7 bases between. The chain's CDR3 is CASSIGGGTQYF. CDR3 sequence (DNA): TGTGCCAGTAGTATAGGCGGTGGGACCCAGTACTTC.

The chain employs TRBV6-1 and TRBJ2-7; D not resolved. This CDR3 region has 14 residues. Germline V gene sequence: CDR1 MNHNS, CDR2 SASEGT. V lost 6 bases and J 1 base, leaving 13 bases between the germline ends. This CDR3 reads CASRDLGPSYEQYF. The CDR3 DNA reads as TGTGCCAGCAGAGACCTAGGACCTTCCTACGAGCAGTACTTC.

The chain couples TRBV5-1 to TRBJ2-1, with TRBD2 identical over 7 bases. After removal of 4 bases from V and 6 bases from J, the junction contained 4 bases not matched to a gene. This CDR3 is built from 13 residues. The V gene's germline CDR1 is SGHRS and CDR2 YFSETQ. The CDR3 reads CASSLGLLNEQFF. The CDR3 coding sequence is TGCGCCAGCAGCCTGGGACTACTCAATGAGCAGTTCTTC.

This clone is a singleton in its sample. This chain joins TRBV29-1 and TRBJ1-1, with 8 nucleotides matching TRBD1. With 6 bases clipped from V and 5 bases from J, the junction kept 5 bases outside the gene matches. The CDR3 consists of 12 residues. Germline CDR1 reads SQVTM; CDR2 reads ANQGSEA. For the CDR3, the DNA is TGCAGCGTCAGGGGGCGCATTACTGAAGCTTTCTTT. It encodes CSVRGRITEAFF.

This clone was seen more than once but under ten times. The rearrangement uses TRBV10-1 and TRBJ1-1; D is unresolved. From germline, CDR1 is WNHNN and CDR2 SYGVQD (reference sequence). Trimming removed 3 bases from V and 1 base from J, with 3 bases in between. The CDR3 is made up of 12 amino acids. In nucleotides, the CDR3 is TGCGCCAGCAGTGACCAGAACACTGAAGCTTTCTTT. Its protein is CASSDQNTEAFF.

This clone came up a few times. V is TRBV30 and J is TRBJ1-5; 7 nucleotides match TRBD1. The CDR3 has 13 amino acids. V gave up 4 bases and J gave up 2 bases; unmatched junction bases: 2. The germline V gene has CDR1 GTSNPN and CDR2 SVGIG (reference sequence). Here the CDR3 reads CAWKGAGNQPQHF. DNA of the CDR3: TGTGCCTGGAAGGGGGCCGGCAATCAGCCCCAGCATTTT.

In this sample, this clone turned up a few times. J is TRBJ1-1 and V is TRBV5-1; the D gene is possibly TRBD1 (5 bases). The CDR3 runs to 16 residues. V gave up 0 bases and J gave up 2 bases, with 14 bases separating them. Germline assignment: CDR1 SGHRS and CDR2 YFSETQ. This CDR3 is CASSLEGPGDNTEAFF. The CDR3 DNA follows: TGCGCCAGCAGCTTGGAAGGACCCGGGGACAACACTGAAGCTTTCTTT. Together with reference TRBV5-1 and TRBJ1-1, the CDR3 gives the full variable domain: KAGVTQTPRYLIKTRGQQVTLSCSPISGHRSVSWYQQTPGQGLQFLFEYFSETQRNKGNFPGRFSGRQFSNSRSEMNVSTLELGDSALYLCASSLEGPGDNTEAFFGQGTRLTVV.

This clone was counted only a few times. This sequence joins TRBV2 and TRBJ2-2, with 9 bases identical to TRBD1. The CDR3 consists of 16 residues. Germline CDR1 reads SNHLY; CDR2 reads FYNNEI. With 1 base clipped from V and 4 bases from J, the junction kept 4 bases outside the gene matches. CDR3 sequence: CASSEGQGVSTGELFF. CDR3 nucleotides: TGTGCCAGCAGTGAAGGACAGGGGGTTTCCACCGGGGAGCTGTTTTTT.

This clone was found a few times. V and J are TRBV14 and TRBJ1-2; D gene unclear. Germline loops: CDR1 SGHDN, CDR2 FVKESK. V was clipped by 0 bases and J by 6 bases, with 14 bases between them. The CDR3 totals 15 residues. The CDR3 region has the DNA TGTGCCAGCAGCCAAGAACTTCTTCCCCCGCATGGCTACACCTTC. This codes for CASSQELLPPHGYTF.

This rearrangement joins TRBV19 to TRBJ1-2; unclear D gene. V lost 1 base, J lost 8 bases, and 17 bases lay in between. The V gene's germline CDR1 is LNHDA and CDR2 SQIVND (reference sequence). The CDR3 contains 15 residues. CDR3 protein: CASSIAGQEFWGYTF. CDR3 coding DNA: TGTGCCAGTAGTATAGCTGGTCAGGAGTTTTGGGGCTACACCTTC.

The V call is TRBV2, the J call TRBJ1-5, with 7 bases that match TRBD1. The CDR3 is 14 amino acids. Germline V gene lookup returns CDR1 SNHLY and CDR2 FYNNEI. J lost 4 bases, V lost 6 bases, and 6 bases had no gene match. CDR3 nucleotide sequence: TGTGCCAGCAGGCCCGCAGGGGGGAATCAGCCCCAGCATTTT. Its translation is CASRPAGGNQPQHF.

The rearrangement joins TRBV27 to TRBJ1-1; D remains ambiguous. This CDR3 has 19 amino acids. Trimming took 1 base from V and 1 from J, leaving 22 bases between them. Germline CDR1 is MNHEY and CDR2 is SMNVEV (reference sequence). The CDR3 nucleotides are TGTGCCAGCAGTTTATACCCAGTCGTGATGCTTGGTGGGAACACTGAAGCTTTCTTT. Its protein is CASSLYPVVMLGGNTEAFF.